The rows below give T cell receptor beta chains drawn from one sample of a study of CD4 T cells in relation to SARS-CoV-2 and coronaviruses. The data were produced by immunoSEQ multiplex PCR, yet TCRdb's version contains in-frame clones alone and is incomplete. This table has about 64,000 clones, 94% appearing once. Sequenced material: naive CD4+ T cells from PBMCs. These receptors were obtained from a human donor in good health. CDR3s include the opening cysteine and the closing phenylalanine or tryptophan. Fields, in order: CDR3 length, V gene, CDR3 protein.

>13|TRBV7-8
CASSLVAGSEAFF
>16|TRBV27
CASSLARGSSYNEQFF
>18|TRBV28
CASSLLLSGGREADTQYF
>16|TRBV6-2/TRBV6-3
CASSYGRTANTGELFF
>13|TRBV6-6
CASTRNRGETQYF
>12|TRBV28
CASTARDGELFF
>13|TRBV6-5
CASSTGTGNIQYF
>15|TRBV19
CASLQQGATNEKLFF
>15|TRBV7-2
CASSPGTSNVYEQYF
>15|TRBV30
CAWSVKRTRTDTQYF
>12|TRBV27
CASRRVNTEAFF
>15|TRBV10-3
CAISGTGTEGEELFF
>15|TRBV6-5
CASRRDRGDTGELFF
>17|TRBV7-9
CASSLARPSGSTDTQYF
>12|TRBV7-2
CASSFSRDTQYF
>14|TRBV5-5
CASSTNTNTGELFF
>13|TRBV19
CASSIDSSYEQYF
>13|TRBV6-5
CASIDRGVVEAFF
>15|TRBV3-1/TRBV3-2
CASSPWGDLNTEAFF
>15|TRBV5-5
CASSRLQVVNTEAFF
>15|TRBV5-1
CASSPLTIRGTEAFF
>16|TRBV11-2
CASSRDRGLSTGELFF
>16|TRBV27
CASSRVGGRAHNEQFF
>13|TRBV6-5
CASSKQGPETQYF
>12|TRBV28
CASSLGNSPLHF
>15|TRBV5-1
CASSLSGATNEKLFF
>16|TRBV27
CASSKPGQGGTGELFF
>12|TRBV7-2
CASSLTTIEQYF
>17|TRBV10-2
CASSVGTGGSGANVLTF
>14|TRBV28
CASSLFRRSYGYTF
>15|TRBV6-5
CASSYSKQPNTEAFF
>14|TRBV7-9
CASSLEQGGSPLHF
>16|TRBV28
CASSHTGPQLGGELFF
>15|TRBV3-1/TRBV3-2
CASSQGLAPTYEQYF
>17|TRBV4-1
CASSQDLGSLSNQPQHF